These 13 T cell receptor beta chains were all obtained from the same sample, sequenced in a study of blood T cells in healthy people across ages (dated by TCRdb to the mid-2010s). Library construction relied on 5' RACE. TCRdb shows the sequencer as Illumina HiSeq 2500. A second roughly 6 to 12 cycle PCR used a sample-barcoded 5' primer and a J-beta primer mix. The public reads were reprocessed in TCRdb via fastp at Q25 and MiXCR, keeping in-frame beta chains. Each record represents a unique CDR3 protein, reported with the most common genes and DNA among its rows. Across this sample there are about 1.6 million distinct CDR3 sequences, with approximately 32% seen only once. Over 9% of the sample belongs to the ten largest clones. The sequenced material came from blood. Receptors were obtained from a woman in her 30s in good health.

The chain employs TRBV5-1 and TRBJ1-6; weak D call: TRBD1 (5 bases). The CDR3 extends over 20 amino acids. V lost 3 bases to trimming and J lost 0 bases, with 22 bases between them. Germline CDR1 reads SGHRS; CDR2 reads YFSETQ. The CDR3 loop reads CASSSRPYITGDSYNSPLHF. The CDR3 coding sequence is TGCGCCAGCAGCTCGCGCCCCTATATAACGGGGGACTCCTATAATTCACCCCTCCACTTT.

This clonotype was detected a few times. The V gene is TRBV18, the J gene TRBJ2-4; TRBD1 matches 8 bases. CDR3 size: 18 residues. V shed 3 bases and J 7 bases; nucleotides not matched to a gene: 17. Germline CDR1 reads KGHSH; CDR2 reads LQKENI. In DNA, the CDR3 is TGTGCCAGCTCACCGGGGACAGGCACTGCGGTGGTAGGGAACATTCAGTACTTC. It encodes CASSPGTGTAVVGNIQYF.

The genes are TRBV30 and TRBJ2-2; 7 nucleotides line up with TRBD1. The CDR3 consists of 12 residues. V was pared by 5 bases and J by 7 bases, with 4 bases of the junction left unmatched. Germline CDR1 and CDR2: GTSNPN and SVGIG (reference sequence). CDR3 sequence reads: CAWGGQYGELFF. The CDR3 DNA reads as TGTGCCTGGGGGGGACAGTACGGGGAGCTGTTTTTT.

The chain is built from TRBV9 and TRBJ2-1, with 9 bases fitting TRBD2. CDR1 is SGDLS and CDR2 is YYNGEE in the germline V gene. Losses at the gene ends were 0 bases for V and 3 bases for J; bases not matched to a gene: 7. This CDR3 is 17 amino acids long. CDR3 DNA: TGTGCCAGCAGCGTAGGACTCCCTAGCGGGGTCTACAATGAGCAGTTCTTC. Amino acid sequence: CASSVGLPSGVYNEQFF.

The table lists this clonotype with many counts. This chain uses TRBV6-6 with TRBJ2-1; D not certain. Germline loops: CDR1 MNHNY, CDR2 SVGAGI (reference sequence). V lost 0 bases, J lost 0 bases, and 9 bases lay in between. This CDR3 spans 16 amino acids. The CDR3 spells CASSYSTRRSYNEQFF. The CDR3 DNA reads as TGTGCCAGCAGTTACTCGACCAGGCGCTCCTACAATGAGCAGTTCTTC.

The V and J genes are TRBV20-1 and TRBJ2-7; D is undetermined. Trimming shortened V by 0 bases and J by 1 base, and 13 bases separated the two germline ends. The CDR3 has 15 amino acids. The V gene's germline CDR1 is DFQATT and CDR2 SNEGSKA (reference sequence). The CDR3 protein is CSARDQVQLSYEQYF. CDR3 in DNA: TGCAGTGCTAGAGATCAGGTGCAACTGTCCTACGAGCAGTACTTC.

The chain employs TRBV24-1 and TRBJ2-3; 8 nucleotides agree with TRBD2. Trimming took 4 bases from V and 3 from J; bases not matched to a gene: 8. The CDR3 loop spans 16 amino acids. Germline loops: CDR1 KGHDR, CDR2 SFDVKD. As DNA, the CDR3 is TGTGCCACCAGTGACCCTAGAGCGGGGGAGACAGATACGCAGTATTTT. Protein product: CATSDPRAGETDTQYF.

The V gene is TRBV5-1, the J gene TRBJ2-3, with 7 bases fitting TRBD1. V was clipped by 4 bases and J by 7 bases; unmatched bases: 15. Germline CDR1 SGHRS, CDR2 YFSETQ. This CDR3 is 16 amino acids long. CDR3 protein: CASSQDPGTVANTQYF. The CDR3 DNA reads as TGCGCCAGCAGCCAAGACCCCGGGACAGTCGCCAATACGCAGTATTTT.

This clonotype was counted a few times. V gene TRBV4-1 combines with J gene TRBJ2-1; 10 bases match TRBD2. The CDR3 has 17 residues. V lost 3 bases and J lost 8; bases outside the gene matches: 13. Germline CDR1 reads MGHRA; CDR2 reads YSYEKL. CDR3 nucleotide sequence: TGCGCCAGCAGCCAGGTTGATCTAGCGGGGGTTTACTATGAGCAGTTCTTC. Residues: CASSQVDLAGVYYEQFF.

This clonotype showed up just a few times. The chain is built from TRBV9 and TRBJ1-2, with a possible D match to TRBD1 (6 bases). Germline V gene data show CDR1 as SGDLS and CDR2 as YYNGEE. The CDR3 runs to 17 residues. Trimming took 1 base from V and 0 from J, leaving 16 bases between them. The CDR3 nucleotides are TGTGCCAGCAGCGTATTCGCTAGGGGGTCCCCTAACTATGGCTACACCTTC. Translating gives CASSVFARGSPNYGYTF. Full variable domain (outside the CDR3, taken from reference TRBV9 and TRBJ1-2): DSGVTQTPKHLITATGQRVTLRCSPRSGDLSVYWYQQSLDQGLQFLIQYYNGEERAKGNILERFSAQQFPDLHSELNLSSLELGDSALYFCASSVFARGSPNYGYTFGSGTRLTVV.

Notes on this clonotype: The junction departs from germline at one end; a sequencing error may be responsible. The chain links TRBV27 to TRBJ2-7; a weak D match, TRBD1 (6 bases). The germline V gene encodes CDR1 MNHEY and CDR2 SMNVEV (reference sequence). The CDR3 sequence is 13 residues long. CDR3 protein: CASRPDSSYGQYF. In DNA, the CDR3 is TGTGCCAGCAGACCGGACAGCTCCTACGGGCAGTACTTC.

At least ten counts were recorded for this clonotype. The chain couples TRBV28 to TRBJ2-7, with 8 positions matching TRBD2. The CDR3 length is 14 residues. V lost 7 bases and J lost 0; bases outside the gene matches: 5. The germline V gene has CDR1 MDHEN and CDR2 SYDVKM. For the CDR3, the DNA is TGTGCCAGCAAAGGCGGGAGGAGCTCCTACGAGCAGTACTTC. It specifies CASKGGRSSYEQYF.

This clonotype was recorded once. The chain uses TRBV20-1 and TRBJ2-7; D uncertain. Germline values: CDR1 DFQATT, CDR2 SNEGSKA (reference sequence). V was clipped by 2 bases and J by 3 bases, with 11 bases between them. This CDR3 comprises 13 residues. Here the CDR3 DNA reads TGCAGTGCTAGAACAGACCTAGGCTACGAGCAGTACTTC. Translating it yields CSARTDLGYEQYF.